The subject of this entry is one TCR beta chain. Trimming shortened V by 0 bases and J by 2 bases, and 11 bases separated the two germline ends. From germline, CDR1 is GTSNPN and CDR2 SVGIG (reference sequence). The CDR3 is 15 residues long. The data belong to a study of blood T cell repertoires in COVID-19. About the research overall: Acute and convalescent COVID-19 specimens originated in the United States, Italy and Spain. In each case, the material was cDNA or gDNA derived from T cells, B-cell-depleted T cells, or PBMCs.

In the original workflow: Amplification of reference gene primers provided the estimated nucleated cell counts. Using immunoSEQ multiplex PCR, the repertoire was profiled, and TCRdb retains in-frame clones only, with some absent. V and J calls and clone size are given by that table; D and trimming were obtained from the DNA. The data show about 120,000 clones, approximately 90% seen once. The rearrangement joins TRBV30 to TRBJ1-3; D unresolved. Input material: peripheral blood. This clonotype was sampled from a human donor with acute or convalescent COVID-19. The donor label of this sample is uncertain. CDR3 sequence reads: CAWSVIGSTGNTIYF. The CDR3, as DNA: TGTGCCTGGAGTGTAATAGGGAGTACTGGAAACACCATATATTTT.